The entry below describes one TCR beta chain. Which antigen it targets is not known. Base qualities are not at hand, and no much larger clone is one base apart. The sample's treatment or condition label is to be understood as: approximately 11-day PBMC culture with coronavirus spike peptide pools or control peptides (ViraFEST assay). CD4+ T cells from unexposed donors were collected before the COVID-19 pandemic (2011-2018). The ViraFEST assay, used in the study, expanded antigen-specific T cells with peptide pools and then identified the expanded clonotypes through TCR sequencing. PBMCs were cultured at two million per well in IMDM supplemented with around 5.5% human AB serum and 8.5 to 10 IU/ml IL-2, with around 10 ug/ml peptide pools added. On days 3 and 7, half of the culture medium was replaced with fresh IL-2-containing medium. After less than twelve days of culture, CD4+ T cells were isolated by negative selection with the EasySep CD4+ T cell isolation kit. As cell number allowed, CD4+ T cells from unexposed donors were tested for reactivity to SARS-CoV-2 S and N and to four common cold coronavirus spike pools. Ficoll-Paque Plus gradient centrifugation was used to isolate PBMCs from whole blood, and the isolated PBMCs were then either used fresh or cryopreserved at -140C. Culture conditions were generally each tested in triplicate wells. Leukapheresis product for the unexposed donors was purchased commercially.

The library came from PCR. DNA from cultured CD4+ T cells underwent TCR sequencing with the Oncomine TCR Beta short-read assay at the Johns Hopkins FTIC core. The QIAamp micro DNA kit was used to extract genomic DNA from the cultured CD4+ T cells. Oncomine TCR Beta libraries from cultured CD4+ T cells were pooled with unique dual indexes and sequenced on an Illumina iSeq 100. The original pipeline was this. Non-productive sequences were removed, and CDR3s not starting with C, not ending with F or W, or shorter than 7 amino acids were discarded. Antigen-specific clonotypes were identified using the MANAFEST web application through comparison of peptide-stimulated wells with reference and other culture wells. For a clone to be called positive, the clone needed an FDR below 0.05, an odds ratio above 5, and a productive frequency above 0.1% in at least two of three replicate wells. Cross-reactive clonotypes were defined as significantly expanded in both SARS-CoV-2 spike wells and at least one common cold coronavirus spike condition. Levenshtein distances (stringdist) and unrooted phylogenetic trees (ape) in R version 3.6.1 were used to assess CDR3 homology. The public reads were quality trimmed at Q25 with fastp and then assembled into clones with MiXCR by TCRdb, keeping productive beta chains. Here each entry gathers all rows of one CDR3 protein and keeps the most common genes and DNA. V and J calls and clone size were set by TCRdb, not the authors. The sample table holds approximately 9,600 distinct CDR3 sequences, of which about 43% were seen once. Of the sample, approximately 17% falls within the top ten clones.

The data belong to a study of vaccination and CD4 T cells after COVID-19 (dated by TCRdb to between 2021 and 2024). Study-level background: Six males and four females were included in the convalescent cohort, with two Hispanic individuals, seven Caucasians, two Asians and one multiracial person represented. Post-vaccine blood samples were obtained a median of roughly 75 days after the second vaccine dose, with a range of about 14 to 250 days. In about 11 COVID-19 convalescent patients and several infection-naive healthy vaccine recipients, the spike-specific CD4+ TCR repertoire before mRNA vaccination was compared with the repertoire after mRNA vaccination. In control cultures, a CEFX viral epitope pool was used as positive control, an HIV-1 Nef peptide pool was used as negative control, or no peptide was added. Participants received two doses of either the Pfizer-BioNTech BNT162b2 vaccine (n=8) or the Moderna mRNA-1273 vaccine (n=2). Post-COVID blood samples were collected from convalescent patients a median of around 100 days after diagnosis, with a range of about 30 to 180 days. For stimulating the cultures, overlapping spike peptide pools were used, derived from SARS-CoV-2 as well as from the common cold coronaviruses HCoV-NL63, HCoV-OC43 and HCoV-229E. In an earlier paper using these donors, memory CD4+ T cell crossreactivity between SARS-CoV-2 and common cold coronavirus spike proteins was assessed at the TCR clonotype level. The investigation overall reported the following: Among the post-vaccine SARS-CoV-2-reactive clones in convalescent patients, a median 86.3% showed up only after vaccination, which suggests vaccine-specific priming. Although the median number of SARS-CoV-2-reactive clonotypes went up from some 23 after infection to some 38 after vaccination, the increase was not significant. In convalescent patients, nearly all vaccine-specific clones (304 of 307) were found to be mono-reactive for SARS-CoV-2 spike rather than cross-reactive with common cold coronaviruses. Only a relatively small number of convalescent patients were included in the study, and early timepoints following natural infection were not analyzed.

The TCR sequence derives from a human donor in good health. Material: CD4+ T cells from blood, cultured in vitro.

The CDR3: CASSESQGPFEREQYF. The nucleotide sequence reads TGTGCCAGCAGTGAGTCACAGGGGCCCTTCGAGCGAGAGCAGTACTTC. The sequence joins TRBV6-1 to TRBJ2-7; the junction holds 7 bases that match TRBD1. The germline V gene specifies MNHNS as CDR1 and SASEGT as CDR2. The CDR3 has 16 amino acids, counting the end cysteine and phenylalanine. Just CDR3 DNA is preserved here, 48 bases in frame from base 1. From V the trimming removes 3 bases and from J it removes 7 bases, while the gene matches leave 15 bases of the junction unaccounted for.